The rows below give T cell receptor beta chains drawn from one sample of a study of cytomegalovirus exposure and HLA in healthy donors. Sequencing used immunoSEQ multiplex PCR; TCRdb keeps in-frame clones, though not all of them. The repertoire holds approximately 160,000 clones, with just under 80% as singletons. Sample: PBMCs. The receptors shown here come from a woman aged 45-59 years in good health and CMV-seropositive. Each CDR3 is given with its conserved first and last residue. D genes are given only for firm matches. Size tells how often a clone was seen (once, few, many) or the class of an expanded clone, and some rows leave it out.

clone_size | j_call | v_call | d_call | cdr3_aa | cdr3_nt
few | TRBJ2-3 | TRBV10-3 | . | CAIRGWSSTDTQYF | TGTGCCATCCGGGGATGGTCAAGCACAGATACGCAGTATTTT
. | TRBJ1-2 | TRBV6-5 | . | CASSKGGGTIYGYTF | TGTGCCAGCAGCAAAGGGGGTGGGACAATCTATGGCTACACCTTC
once | TRBJ1-2 | TRBV5-1 | TRBD1 | CASSPGTGGYYGYTF | TGCGCCAGCAGCCCGGGGACAGGGGGTTATTATGGCTACACCTTC
. | TRBJ2-1 | TRBV5-1 | . | CASSFPQGRHTNEQFF | TGCGCCAGCAGCTTCCCCCAGGGGCGACACACGAATGAGCAGTTCTTC
. | TRBJ1-1 | TRBV30 | . | CASRGQQPMNTEAFF | TGTGCCTCGCGCGGCCAACAACCAATGAACACTGAAGCTTTCTTT
. | TRBJ2-7 | TRBV28 | . | CASRGALDSGEQYF | TGTGCCAGCAGGGGAGCATTGGACAGTGGCGAGCAGTACTTC
. | TRBJ2-3 | TRBV28 | . | CASSFSGVTDTQYF | TGTGCCAGCAGCTTTAGCGGTGTCACAGATACGCAGTATTTT
. | TRBJ2-7 | TRBV19 | TRBD1 | CASSPRTGVLYEQYF | TGTGCCAGTAGTCCTAGGACAGGGGTTCTCTACGAGCAGTACTTC
. | TRBJ1-1 | TRBV12-5 | . | CASGFAPETGTAFF | TGTGCTAGTGGTTTTGCCCCGGAAACAGGAACGGCTTTCTTT
. | TRBJ1-1 | TRBV30 | . | CAWSRTTEAFF | TGTGCCTGGAGCCGTACAACTGAAGCTTTCTTT
. | TRBJ1-2 | TRBV9 | TRBD1 | CASSYVAGDRVAGYTF | TGTGCCAGCAGCTACGTAGCAGGGGACAGGGTGGCTGGCTACACCTTC
. | TRBJ1-5 | TRBV6-6 | TRBD1 | CASGTASYSNQPQHF | TGTGCCAGCGGGACAGCCTCTTATAGCAATCAGCCCCAGCATTTT
. | TRBJ2-7 | TRBV29-1 | TRBD1 | CSVEAGTGAYEQYF | TGCAGCGTTGAGGCCGGGACAGGGGCCTACGAGCAGTACTTC
. | TRBJ2-1 | TRBV9 | . | CASSVDGVPYNEQFF | TGTGCCAGCAGCGTAGACGGGGTTCCCTACAATGAGCAGTTCTTC
. | TRBJ1-2 | TRBV7-2 | TRBD1 | CASSLAAGQATSYGYTF | TGTGCCAGCAGCTTAGCGGCCGGACAGGCGACTTCCTATGGCTACACCTTC
many | TRBJ1-5 | TRBV4-3 | . | CASSLSTGQPQHF | TGCGCCAGCAGCCTCTCCACCGGTCAGCCCCAGCATTTT
. | TRBJ1-5 | TRBV6-5 | . | CASSYSPYSNQPQHF | TGTGCCAGCAGCTACAGCCCGTATAGCAATCAGCCCCAGCATTTT
. | TRBJ1-2 | TRBV19 | TRBD1 | CASSKTGHNYGYTF | TGTGCCAGTTCCAAGACAGGGCACAACTATGGCTACACCTTC
. | TRBJ1-6 | TRBV2 | . | CASSEGSANSPLHF | TGTGCCAGCAGTGAAGGGAGCGCGAATTCACCCCTCCACTTT
. | TRBJ2-7 | TRBV18 | TRBD1 | CASSPGTARASSYEQYF | TGTGCCAGCTCACCGGGGACAGCGAGAGCCTCATCCTACGAGCAGTACTTC
. | TRBJ2-7 | TRBV4-2 | TRBD2 | CASSPVGPIVAGGRYEQYF | TGTGCCAGCAGCCCCGTTGGGCCCATAGTAGCGGGAGGCAGGTACGAGCAGTACTTC
. | TRBJ2-7 | TRBV5-1 | . | CASSLTTSVPYEQYF | TGCGCCAGCAGCTTGACGACCAGCGTACCCTACGAGCAGTACTTC
once | TRBJ1-5 | TRBV7-9 | TRBD1 | CASSAQGDQPQHF | TGTGCCAGCAGCGCACAGGGGGATCAGCCCCAGCATTTT
once | TRBJ2-3 | TRBV9 | . | CASSVGLRRTDTQYF | TGTGCCAGCAGCGTGGGACTCCGACGCACAGATACGCAGTATTTT
. | TRBJ1-3 | TRBV7-9 | . | CASSPTGLSSGNTIYF | TGTGCCAGCAGCCCCACGGGTCTGTCCTCTGGAAACACCATATATTTT
. | TRBJ2-5 | TRBV2 | . | CASNLMGALGETQYF | TGTGCCAGCAACTTGATGGGGGCATTGGGAGAGACCCAGTACTTC
. | TRBJ2-2 | TRBV25-1 | . | CASTPGGGARELFF | TGTGCCAGCACCCCCGGAGGAGGGGCCAGGGAGCTGTTTTTT
. | TRBJ1-5 | TRBV7-8 | . | CASSLNRHQPQHF | TGTGCCAGCAGCTTAAACAGACATCAGCCCCAGCATTTT
. | TRBJ2-7 | TRBV7-9 | . | CASSRGTDYEQYF | TGTGCCAGCAGCCGCGGGACAGACTACGAGCAGTACTTC
. | TRBJ1-1 | TRBV7-9 | . | CASSLWEKPEAFF | TGTGCCAGCAGCTTATGGGAGAAACCTGAAGCTTTCTTT
. | TRBJ2-2 | TRBV6-5 | TRBD2 | CASSYMGGGDTGELFF | TGTGCCAGCAGTTACATGGGCGGGGGGGACACCGGGGAGCTGTTTTTT
. | TRBJ2-4 | TRBV7-2 | TRBD2 | CASSSTSGGARNSQYF | TGTGCCAGCAGCTCAACTAGCGGGGGGGCAAGAAACAGTCAGTACTTC
once | TRBJ1-1 | TRBV10-3 | . | CAITQNGGRTEAFF | TGTGCCATCACCCAAAACGGGGGTAGGACTGAAGCTTTCTTT
. | TRBJ2-2 | TRBV11-3 | TRBD1 | CASSSGQGDTGELFF | TGTGCCAGCAGCTCAGGACAGGGAGACACCGGGGAGCTGTTTTTT
. | TRBJ2-3 | TRBV7-7 | . | CASSLGTPHTDTQYF | TGTGCTAGCAGCTTAGGGACACCTCACACAGATACGCAGTATTTT
few | TRBJ2-7 | TRBV11-2 | TRBD1 | CASSWGRQGASEQYF | TGTGCCAGCAGCTGGGGACGACAGGGGGCTTCCGAGCAGTACTTC
few | TRBJ1-3 | TRBV7-2 | TRBD1 | CASEDPMTGRNTIYF | TGTGCCAGCGAGGACCCAATGACAGGGAGGAACACCATATATTTT
. | TRBJ2-4 | TRBV5-4 | . | CASSVDTQGNIQYF | TGTGCCAGCAGCGTGGATACACAGGGAAACATTCAGTACTTC
. | TRBJ1-1 | TRBV5-1 | . | CASSLGGSPNTEAFF | TGCGCCAGCAGCTTGGGAGGTTCCCCGAACACTGAAGCTTTCTTT
. | TRBJ1-2 | TRBV2 | . | CASTGGSMATRTF | TGTGCCAGCACAGGAGGCTCTATGGCTACGCGCACCTTC
once | TRBJ2-7 | TRBV5-4 | TRBD2 | CASSFRLAGWRGGAEQYF | TGTGCCAGCAGCTTTCGACTAGCGGGGTGGAGAGGGGGCGCCGAGCAGTACTTC
. | TRBJ2-7 | TRBV18 | TRBD2 | CASLGLAGGSGEQYF | TGTGCCAGCTTGGGACTAGCGGGGGGCTCTGGTGAGCAGTACTTC
. | TRBJ1-2 | TRBV15 | . | CATSSAQGYDGYTF | TGTGCCACCAGCAGTGCACAGGGTTATGATGGCTACACCTTC
. | TRBJ1-1 | TRBV18 | . | CASSPPGRGETEAFF | TGTGCCAGCTCACCCCCTGGGAGGGGTGAGACTGAAGCTTTCTTT
. | TRBJ1-2 | TRBV18 | TRBD1 | CASSPRTGANYGYTF | TGTGCCAGCTCACCCCGGACAGGGGCTAACTATGGCTACACCTTC
. | TRBJ2-5 | TRBV20-1 | . | CSASLETQYF | TGCAGTGCTAGCTTGGAGACCCAGTACTTC
. | TRBJ2-5 | TRBV27 | TRBD1 | CASSSPLTGGGRETQYF | TGTGCCAGCAGTTCGCCGTTAACAGGGGGCGGGAGAGAGACCCAGTACTTC
. | TRBJ2-3 | TRBV6-1 | TRBD2 | CASSEELAAGRQYF | TGTGCCAGCAGTGAAGAACTAGCGGCGGGAAGGCAGTATTTT
. | TRBJ1-1 | TRBV13 | . | CASSSSRGRAEAFF | TGTGCCAGCAGCTCCTCAAGAGGCAGGGCTGAAGCTTTCTTT
. | TRBJ2-1 | TRBV7-2 | . | CASSRDYGQRNEQFF | TGTGCCAGCAGCCGAGACTACGGACAGCGCAATGAGCAGTTCTTC
. | TRBJ1-6 | TRBV7-9 | . | CASSSRQGLINSPLHF | TGTGCCAGCAGTTCCCGCCAGGGTCTGATTAATTCACCCCTCCACTTT
. | TRBJ2-1 | TRBV7-2 | TRBD2 | CASSLAPSGNNEQFF | TGTGCCAGCAGCTTAGCACCAAGCGGGAACAATGAGCAGTTCTTC
once | TRBJ1-1 | TRBV6-6 | TRBD1 | CASSFRTGSAEAFF | TGTGCCAGCAGTTTCAGGACAGGGAGCGCTGAAGCTTTCTTT
. | TRBJ2-2 | TRBV11-3 | . | CASSLHEGFGTGELFF | TGTGCCAGCAGCTTACATGAGGGATTTGGCACCGGGGAGCTGTTTTTT
. | TRBJ1-2 | TRBV5-4 | . | CASSLDPEAGYTF | TGTGCCAGCAGCTTGGACCCCGAGGCAGGCTACACCTTC
. | TRBJ2-7 | TRBV27 | TRBD2 | CASSRQGSGRGSYEQYF | TGTGCCAGCAGTCGACAGGGTAGCGGGAGGGGTTCCTACGAGCAGTACTTC
. | TRBJ1-2 | TRBV4-2 | TRBD1 | CASSQGTGGVRDGYTF | TGTGCCAGCAGCCAAGGGACAGGGGGCGTGAGGGATGGCTACACCTTC
. | TRBJ1-2 | TRBV4-3 | TRBD1 | CASSQDMSGGLYGYTF | TGCGCCAGCAGCCAAGATATGTCAGGGGGCCTCTATGGCTACACCTTC